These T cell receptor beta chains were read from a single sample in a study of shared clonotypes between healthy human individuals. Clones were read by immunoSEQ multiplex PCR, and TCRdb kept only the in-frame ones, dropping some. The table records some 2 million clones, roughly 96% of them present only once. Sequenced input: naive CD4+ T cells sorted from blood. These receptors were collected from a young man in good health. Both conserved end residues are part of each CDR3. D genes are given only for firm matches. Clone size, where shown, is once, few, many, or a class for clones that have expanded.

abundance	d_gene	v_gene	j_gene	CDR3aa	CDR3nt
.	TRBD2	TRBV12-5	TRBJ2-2	CASGQTSGYTGELFF	TGTGCTAGTGGTCAGACTAGCGGGTACACCGGGGAGCTGTTTTTT
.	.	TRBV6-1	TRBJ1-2	CASSEPGTSYGYTF	TGTGCCAGCAGTGAACCCGGGACCTCCTATGGCTACACCTTC
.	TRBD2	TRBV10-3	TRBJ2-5	CAISVTSGGAQETQYF	TGTGCCATCAGTGTGACTAGCGGGGGGGCTCAGGAGACCCAGTACTTC
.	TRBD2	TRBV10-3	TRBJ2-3	CATAGGHPSTDTQYF	TGTGCCACTGCGGGGGGGCATCCTAGTACAGATACGCAGTATTTT
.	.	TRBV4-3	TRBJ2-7	CASSQERLGIYEQYF	TGCGCCAGCAGCCAAGAAAGGCTGGGAATTTACGAGCAGTACTTC
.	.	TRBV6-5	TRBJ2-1	CASSYSWTPSNEQFF	TGTGCCAGCAGTTACTCGTGGACTCCATCTAATGAGCAGTTCTTC
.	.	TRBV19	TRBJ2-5	CASSIYLAFQETQYF	TGTGCCAGTAGTATATACTTAGCGTTCCAAGAGACCCAGTACTTC
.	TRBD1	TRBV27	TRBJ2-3	CASSRQGFIGTQYF	TGTGCCAGCAGTCGACAGGGGTTTATCGGTACGCAGTATTTT
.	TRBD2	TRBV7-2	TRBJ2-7	CASSFGRGSSYEQYF	TGTGCCAGCAGCTTTGGCCGCGGGAGCTCCTACGAGCAGTACTTC
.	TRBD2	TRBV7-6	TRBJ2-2	CASSLLAGTNTGELFF	TGTGCCAGCAGCTTACTAGCGGGGACGAACACCGGGGAGCTGTTTTTT
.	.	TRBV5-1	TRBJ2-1	CASSHTTRRGNNEQFF	TGCGCCAGCAGCCACACCACGAGGAGGGGAAACAATGAGCAGTTCTTC
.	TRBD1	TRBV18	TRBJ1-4	CASSQGDRGREKLFF	TGTGCCAGCTCACAGGGGGACAGGGGGCGTGAAAAACTGTTTTTT
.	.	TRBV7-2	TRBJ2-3	CASSFEGRTQYF	TGTGCCAGCAGCTTTGAGGGGCGTACGCAGTATTTT
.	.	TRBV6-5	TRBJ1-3	CASGQPSSGNTIYF	TGTGCCAGCGGACAGCCTAGCTCTGGAAACACCATATATTTT
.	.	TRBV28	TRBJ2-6	CASRPDGSGANVLTF	TGTGCCAGCAGACCGGACGGCTCTGGGGCCAACGTCCTGACTTTC
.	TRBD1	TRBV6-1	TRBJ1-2	CASSPYGTGYGYTF	TGTGCCAGCAGTCCCTATGGGACAGGGTATGGCTACACCTTC
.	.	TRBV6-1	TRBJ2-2	CASSDSLVSNTGELFF	TGTGCCAGCAGTGATTCTCTGGTTAGTAACACCGGGGAGCTGTTTTTT
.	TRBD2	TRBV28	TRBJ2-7	CASSLTSGSYEQYF	TGTGCCAGCAGTTTGACTAGCGGATCCTACGAGCAGTACTTC
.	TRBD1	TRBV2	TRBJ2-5	CASRETGSGETQYF	TGTGCCAGCAGAGAGACAGGGTCAGGAGAGACCCAGTACTTC
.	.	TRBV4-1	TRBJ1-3	CASSQGVASSGNTIYF	TGCGCCAGCAGCCAAGGTGTAGCTAGCTCTGGAAACACCATATATTTT
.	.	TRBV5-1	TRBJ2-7	CASRVGGPLYEQYF	TGCGCCAGCAGGGTAGGAGGGCCGTTGTACGAGCAGTACTTC
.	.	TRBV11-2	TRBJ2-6	CASSWGSNVLTF	TGTGCCAGCAGCTGGGGCAGCAACGTCCTGACTTTC
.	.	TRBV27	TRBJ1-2	CASTLSPAYGLYSYTF	TGTGCCAGCACCCTATCCCCGGCGTACGGCCTCTATAGCTACACCTTC
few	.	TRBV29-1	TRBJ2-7	CSVHTGSYEQYF	TGCAGCGTTCATACAGGGTCCTACGAGCAGTACTTC
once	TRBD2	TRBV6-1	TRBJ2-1	CASRTSGSSNEQFF	TGTGCCAGCAGGACTAGCGGGAGTTCAAATGAGCAGTTCTTC
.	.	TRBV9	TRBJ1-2	CASNPDPRGYGYTF	TGTGCCAGCAACCCAGACCCCCGAGGGTATGGCTACACCTTC
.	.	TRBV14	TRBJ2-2	CASSQEAQVGELFF	TGTGCCAGCAGCCAAGAGGCTCAAGTCGGGGAGCTGTTTTTT